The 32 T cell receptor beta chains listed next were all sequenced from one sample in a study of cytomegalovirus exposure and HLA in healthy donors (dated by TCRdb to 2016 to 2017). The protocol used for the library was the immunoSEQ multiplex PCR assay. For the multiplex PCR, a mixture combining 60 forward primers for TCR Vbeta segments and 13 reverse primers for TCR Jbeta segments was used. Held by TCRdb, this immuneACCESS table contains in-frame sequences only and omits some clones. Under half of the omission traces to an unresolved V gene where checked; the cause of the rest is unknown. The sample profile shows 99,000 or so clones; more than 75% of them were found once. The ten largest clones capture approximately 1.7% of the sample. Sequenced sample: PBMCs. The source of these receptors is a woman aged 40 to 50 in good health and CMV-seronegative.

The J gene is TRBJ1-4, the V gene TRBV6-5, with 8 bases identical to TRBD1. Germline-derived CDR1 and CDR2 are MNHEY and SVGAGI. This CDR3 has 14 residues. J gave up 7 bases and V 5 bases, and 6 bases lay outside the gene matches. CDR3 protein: CASSLWTGSEKLFF. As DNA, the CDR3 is TGTGCCAGCAGTCTTTGGACAGGGAGTGAAAAACTGTTTTTT.

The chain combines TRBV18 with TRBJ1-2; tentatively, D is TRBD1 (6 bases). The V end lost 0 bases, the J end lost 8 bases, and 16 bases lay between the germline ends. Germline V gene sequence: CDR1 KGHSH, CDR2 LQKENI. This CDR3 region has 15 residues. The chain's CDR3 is CASSPPSTGNWGYTF. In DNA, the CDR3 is TGTGCCAGCTCACCACCCTCAACAGGGAATTGGGGCTACACCTTC.

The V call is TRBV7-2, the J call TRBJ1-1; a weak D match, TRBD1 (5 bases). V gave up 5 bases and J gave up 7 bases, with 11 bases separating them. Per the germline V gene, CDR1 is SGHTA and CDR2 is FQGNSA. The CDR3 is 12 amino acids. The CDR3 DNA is TGTGCCAGCAGCCCGTACCAGGGTGAAGCTTTCTTT. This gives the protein CASSPYQGEAFF. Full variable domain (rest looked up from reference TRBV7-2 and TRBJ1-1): GAGVSQSPSNKVTEKGKDVELRCDPISGHTALYWYRQSLGQGLEFLIYFQGNSAPDKSGLPSDRFSAERTGGSVSTLTIQRTQQEDSAVYLCASSPYQGEAFFGQGTRLTVV.

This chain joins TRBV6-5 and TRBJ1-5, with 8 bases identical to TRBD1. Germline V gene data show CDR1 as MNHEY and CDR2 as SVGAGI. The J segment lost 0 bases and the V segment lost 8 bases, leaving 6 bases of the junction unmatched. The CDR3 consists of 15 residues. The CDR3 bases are TGTGCCAGCGCCGGACAGGGAAATAGCAATCAGCCCCAGCATTTT. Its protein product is CASAGQGNSNQPQHF.

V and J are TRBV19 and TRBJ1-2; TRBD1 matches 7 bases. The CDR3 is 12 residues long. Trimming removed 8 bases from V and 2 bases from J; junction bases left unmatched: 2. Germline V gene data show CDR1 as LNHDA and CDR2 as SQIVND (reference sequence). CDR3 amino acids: CASRQGNYGYTF. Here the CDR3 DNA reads TGTGCCAGTCGACAGGGCAACTATGGCTACACCTTC.

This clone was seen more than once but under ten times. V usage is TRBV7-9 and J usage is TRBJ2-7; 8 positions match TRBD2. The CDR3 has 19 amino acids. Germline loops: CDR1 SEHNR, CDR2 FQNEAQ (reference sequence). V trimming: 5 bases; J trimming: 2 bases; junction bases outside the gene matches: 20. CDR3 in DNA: TGTGCCAGCAGCGATCTACTAGCGGAACTCATTAATGGGACCTACGAGCAGTACTTC. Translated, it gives CASSDLLAELINGTYEQYF.

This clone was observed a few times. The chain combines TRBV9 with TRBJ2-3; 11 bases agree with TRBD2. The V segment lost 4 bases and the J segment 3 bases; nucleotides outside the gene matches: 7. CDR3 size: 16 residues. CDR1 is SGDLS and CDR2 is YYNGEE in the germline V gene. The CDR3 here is CASSLTTSGRTDTQYF. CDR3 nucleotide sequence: TGTGCCAGCAGCCTCACTACTAGCGGGAGAACAGATACGCAGTATTTT.

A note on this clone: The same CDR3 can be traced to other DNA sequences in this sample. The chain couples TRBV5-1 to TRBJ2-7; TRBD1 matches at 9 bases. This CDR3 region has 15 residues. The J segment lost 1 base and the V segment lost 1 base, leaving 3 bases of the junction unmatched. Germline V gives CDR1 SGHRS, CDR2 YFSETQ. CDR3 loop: CASSLFGTGSYEQYF. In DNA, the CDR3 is TGCGCCAGCAGCTTGTTCGGGACAGGGTCCTACGAGCAGTACTTC.

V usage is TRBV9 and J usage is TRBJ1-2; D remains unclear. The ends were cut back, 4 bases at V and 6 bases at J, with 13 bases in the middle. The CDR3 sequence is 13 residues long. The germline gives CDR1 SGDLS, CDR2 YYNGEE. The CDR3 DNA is TGTGCCAGCAGCACCGGACGAGCGGATGGCTACACCTTC. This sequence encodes CASSTGRADGYTF.

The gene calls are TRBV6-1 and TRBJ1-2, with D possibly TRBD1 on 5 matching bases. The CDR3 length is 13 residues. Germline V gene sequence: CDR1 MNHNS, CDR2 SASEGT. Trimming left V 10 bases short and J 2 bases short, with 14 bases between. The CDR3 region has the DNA TGTGCCACGGGGGTGAAGGGGAACTATGGCTACACCTTC. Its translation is CATGVKGNYGYTF.

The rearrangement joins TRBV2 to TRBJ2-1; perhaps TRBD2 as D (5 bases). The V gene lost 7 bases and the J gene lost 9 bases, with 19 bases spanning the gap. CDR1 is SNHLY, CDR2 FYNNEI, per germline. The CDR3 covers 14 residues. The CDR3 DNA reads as TGTGCCAGCAAGACTAACGTAATGTCCGCTGAGCAGTTCTTC. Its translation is CASKTNVMSAEQFF.

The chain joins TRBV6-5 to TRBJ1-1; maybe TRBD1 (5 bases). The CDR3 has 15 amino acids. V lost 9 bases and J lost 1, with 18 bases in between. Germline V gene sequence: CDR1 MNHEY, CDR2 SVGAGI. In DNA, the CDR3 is TGTGCCAGTCAGCCCGCGGGACGGGGGAACACTGAAGCTTTCTTT. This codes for CASQPAGRGNTEAFF.

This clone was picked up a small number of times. CDR3: CASSGAISGVLFF. The DNA of the CDR3 is TGTGCCAGCAGCGGGGCTATTTCGGGAGTACTGTTTTTT. The gene calls are TRBV9 and TRBJ1-4; D gene uncertain. Trimming removed 3 bases from V and 13 bases from J, with 16 bases in between. The germline gives CDR1 SGDLS, CDR2 YYNGEE. This CDR3 comprises 13 residues. Combining the CDR3 with reference TRBV9 and TRBJ1-4 gives the whole variable domain DSGVTQTPKHLITATGQRVTLRCSPRSGDLSVYWYQQSLDQGLQFLIQYYNGEERAKGNILERFSAQQFPDLHSELNLSSLELGDSALYFCASSGAISGVLFFGSGTQLSVL.

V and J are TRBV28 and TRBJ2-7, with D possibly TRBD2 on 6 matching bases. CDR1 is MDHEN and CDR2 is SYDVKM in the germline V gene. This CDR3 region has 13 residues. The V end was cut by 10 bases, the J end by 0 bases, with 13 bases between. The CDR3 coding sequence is TGTGCCATTACCGGGACTCCCTCCTACGAGCAGTACTTC. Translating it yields CAITGTPSYEQYF.

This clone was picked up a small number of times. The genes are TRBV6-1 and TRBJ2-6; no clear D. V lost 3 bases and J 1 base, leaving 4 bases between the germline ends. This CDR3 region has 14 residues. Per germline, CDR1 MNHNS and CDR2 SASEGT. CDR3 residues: CASSETSGANVLTF. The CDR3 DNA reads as TGTGCCAGCAGTGAGACATCTGGGGCCAACGTCCTGACTTTC.

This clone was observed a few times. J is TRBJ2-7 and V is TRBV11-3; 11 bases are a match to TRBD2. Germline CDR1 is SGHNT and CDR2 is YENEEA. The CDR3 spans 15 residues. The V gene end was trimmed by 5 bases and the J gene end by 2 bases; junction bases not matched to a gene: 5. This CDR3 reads CASSPNSGRAYEQYF. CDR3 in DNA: TGTGCCAGCAGCCCAAATAGCGGGAGGGCCTACGAGCAGTACTTC.

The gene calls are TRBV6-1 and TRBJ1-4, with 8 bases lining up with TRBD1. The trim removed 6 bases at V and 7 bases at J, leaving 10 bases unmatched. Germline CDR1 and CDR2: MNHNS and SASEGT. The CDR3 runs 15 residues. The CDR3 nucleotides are TGTGCCAGCAGCCCTCGACAGGGGCTAGGTGAAAAACTGTTTTTT. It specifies CASSPRQGLGEKLFF.

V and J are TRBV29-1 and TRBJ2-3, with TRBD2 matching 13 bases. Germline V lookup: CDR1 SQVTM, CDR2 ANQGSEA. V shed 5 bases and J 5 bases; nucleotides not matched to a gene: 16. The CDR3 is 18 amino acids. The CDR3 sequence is CSVPSQVLAGGRRDTQYF. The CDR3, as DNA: TGCAGCGTTCCAAGCCAGGTACTAGCGGGAGGGCGAAGAGATACGCAGTATTTT.

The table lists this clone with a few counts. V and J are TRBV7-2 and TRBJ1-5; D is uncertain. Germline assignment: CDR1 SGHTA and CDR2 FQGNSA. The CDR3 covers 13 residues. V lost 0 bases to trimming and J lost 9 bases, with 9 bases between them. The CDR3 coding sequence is TGTGCCAGCAGCTTAGCCCATACGAGGCCCCAGCATTTT. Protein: CASSLAHTRPQHF.

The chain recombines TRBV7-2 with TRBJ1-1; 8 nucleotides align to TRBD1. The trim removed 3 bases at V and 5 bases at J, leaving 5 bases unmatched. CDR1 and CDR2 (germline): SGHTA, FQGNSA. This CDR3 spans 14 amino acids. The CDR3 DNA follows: TGTGCCAGCAGCTTGGGGTACAGGGGGACTGAAGCTTTCTTT. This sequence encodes CASSLGYRGTEAFF.

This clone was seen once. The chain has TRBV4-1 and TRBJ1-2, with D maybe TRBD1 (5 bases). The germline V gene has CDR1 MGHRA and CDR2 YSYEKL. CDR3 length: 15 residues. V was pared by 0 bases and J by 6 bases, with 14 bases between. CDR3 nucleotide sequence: TGCGCCAGCAGCCAAGATCCGACGTTGGGGCATGGCTACACCTTC. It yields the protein CASSQDPTLGHGYTF.

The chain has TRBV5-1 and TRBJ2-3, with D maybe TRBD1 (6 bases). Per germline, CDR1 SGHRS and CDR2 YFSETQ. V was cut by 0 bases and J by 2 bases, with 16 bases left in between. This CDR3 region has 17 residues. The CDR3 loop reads CASSLAAWDTHTDTQYF. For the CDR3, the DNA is TGCGCCAGCAGCTTGGCTGCTTGGGACACCCACACAGATACGCAGTATTTT.

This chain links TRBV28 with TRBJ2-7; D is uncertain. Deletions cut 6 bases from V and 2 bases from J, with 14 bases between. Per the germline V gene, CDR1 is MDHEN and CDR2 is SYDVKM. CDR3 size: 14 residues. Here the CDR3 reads CASSLDLPTYEQYF. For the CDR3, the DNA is TGTGCCAGCAGCTTAGACTTACCCACCTACGAGCAGTACTTC.

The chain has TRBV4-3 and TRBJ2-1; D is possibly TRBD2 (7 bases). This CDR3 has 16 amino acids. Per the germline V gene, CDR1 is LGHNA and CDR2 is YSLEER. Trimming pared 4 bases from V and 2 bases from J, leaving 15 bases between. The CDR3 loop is CASSRGGGPPYNEQFF. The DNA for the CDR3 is TGCGCCAGCAGCCGAGGCGGGGGCCCCCCCTACAATGAGCAGTTCTTC.

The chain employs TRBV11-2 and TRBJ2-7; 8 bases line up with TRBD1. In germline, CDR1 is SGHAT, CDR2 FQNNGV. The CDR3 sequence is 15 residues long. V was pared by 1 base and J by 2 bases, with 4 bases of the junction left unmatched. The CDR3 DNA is TGTGCCAGCAGCTTAGCGGACAGGGTTCCCTACGAGCAGTACTTC. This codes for CASSLADRVPYEQYF.

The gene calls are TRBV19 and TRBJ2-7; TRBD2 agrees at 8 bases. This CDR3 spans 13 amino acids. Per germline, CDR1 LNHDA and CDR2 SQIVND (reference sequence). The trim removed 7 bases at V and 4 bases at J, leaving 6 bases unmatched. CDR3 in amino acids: CASNAGGSYEQYF. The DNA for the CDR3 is TGTGCCAGTAACGCGGGAGGATCGTACGAGCAGTACTTC.

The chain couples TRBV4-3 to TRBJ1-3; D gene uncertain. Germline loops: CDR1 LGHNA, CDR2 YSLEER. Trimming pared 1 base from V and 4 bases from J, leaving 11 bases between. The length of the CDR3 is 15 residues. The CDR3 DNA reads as TGCGCCAGCAGCCAAGTTGCGGCCCCGGGAAACACCATATATTTT. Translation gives CASSQVAAPGNTIYF.

The CDR3 loop reads CASSPDTGELFF. CDR3 sequence (DNA): TGTGCCAGCAGTCCAGACACCGGGGAGCTGTTTTTT. The rearrangement uses TRBV28 and TRBJ2-2, with D unresolved. Germline-derived CDR1 and CDR2 are MDHEN and SYDVKM. The CDR3 length is 12 residues. The germline V and J ends were trimmed by 5 bases and 3 bases, with 4 bases remaining between them.

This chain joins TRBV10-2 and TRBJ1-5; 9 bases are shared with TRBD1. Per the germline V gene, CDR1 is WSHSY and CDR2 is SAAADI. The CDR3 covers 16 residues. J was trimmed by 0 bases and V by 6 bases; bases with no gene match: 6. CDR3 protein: CASSPTGGNSNQPQHF. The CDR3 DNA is TGCGCCAGCAGCCCAACAGGGGGCAATAGCAATCAGCCCCAGCATTTT.

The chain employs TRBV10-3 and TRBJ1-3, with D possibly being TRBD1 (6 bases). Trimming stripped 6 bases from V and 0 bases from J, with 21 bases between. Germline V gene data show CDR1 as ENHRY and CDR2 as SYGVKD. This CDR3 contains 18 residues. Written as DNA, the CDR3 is TGTGCCATCAGCCCGGGTGCGGGGGCTCAACCCTCTGGAAACACCATATATTTT. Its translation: CAISPGAGAQPSGNTIYF.

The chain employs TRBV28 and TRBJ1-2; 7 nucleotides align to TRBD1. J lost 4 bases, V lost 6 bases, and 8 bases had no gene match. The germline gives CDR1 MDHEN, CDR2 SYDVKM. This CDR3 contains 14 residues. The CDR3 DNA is TGTGCCAGCAGCGCAGGGGGTGAACTCTATGGCTACACCTTC. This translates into CASSAGGELYGYTF.

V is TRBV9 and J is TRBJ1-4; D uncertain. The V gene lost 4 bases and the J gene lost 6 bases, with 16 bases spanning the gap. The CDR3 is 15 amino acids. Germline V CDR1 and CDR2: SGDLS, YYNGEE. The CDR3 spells CASSPLREVHEKLFF. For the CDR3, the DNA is TGTGCCAGCAGCCCCCTACGCGAAGTACATGAAAAACTGTTTTTT.